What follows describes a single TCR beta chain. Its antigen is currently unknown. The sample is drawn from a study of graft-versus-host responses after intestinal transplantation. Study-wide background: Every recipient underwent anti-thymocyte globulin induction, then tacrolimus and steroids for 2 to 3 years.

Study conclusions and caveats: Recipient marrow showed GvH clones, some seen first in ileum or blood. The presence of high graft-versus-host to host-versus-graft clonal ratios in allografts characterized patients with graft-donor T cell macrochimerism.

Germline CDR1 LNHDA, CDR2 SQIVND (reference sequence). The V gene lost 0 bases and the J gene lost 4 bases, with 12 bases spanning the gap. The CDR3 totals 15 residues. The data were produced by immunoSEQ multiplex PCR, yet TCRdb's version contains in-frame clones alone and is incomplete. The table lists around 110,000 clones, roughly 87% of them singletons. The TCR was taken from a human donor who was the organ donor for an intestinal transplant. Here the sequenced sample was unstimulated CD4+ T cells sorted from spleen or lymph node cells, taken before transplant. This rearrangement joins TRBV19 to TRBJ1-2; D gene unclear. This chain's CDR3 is CASSIDQTLPYGYTF. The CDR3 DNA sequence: TGTGCCAGTAGTATAGATCAGACGCTACCCTATGGCTACACCTTC.